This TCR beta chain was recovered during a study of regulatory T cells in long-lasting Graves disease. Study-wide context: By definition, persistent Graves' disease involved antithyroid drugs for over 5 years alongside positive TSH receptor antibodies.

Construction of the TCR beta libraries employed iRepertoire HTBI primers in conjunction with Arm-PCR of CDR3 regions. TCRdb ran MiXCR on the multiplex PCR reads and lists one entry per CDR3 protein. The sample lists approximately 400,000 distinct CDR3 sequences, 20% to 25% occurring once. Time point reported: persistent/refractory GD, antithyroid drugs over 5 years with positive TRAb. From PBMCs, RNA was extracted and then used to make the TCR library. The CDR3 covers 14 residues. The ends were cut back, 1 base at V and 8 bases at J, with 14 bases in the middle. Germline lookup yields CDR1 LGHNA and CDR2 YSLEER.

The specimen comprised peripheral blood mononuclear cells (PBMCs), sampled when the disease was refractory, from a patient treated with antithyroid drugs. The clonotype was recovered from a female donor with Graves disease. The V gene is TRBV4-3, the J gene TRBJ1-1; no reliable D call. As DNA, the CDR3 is TGCGCCAGCAGCCAAGTTACACGGCAGTCAGAAGCTTTCTTT. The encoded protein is CASSQVTRQSEAFF.